These T cell receptor beta chains were read from a single sample in a study of T cell repertoires in cytomegalovirus infection. In TCRdb, the reads were re-called with MiXCR into one record per CDR3 protein. The sample records 510,000 or so distinct CDR3 sequences, more than 20% being singletons. The sample taken for sequencing was PBMCs. The receptor source for this set is a human donor in good health (CMV status not recorded). Some clones in this sample may be carry-over from other donors' samples. Each CDR3 is given with its conserved first and last residue. D genes are given only for firm matches. Not every row has a clone size; where given, it reads once, few, many or a size class.

J gene,D gene,V gene,clone size,CDR3 protein,CDR3 DNA
TRBJ2-3,NA,TRBV11-3,NA,CASSRNAKTGVRPDTQYF,TGTGCCAGCAGCAGGAATGCGAAGACGGGAGTCCGCCCAGATACGCAGTATTTT
TRBJ2-1,TRBD2,TRBV10-2,few,CASSVSPGLAGVEQFF,TGCGCCAGCAGTGTCTCTCCGGGACTAGCGGGAGTTGAGCAGTTCTTC
TRBJ2-1,TRBD2,TRBV7-9,NA,CASSLGFRLAGSRHNEQFF,TGTGCCAGCAGCTTAGGCTTCCGACTAGCGGGATCCAGACACAATGAGCAGTTCTTC
TRBJ1-1,NA,TRBV4-1,few,CASSQEGARNTEAFF,TGCGCCAGCAGCCAAGAAGGGGCCCGGAACACTGAAGCTTTCTTT
TRBJ1-6,TRBD1,TRBV7-9,few,CASSLPGQGDNSPLHF,TGTGCCAGCAGCCTCCCCGGACAGGGAGATAATTCACCCCTCCACTTT
TRBJ2-7,TRBD2,TRBV7-3,NA,CASSPGLAGGIYEQYF,TGTGCCAGCAGTCCCGGACTAGCGGGAGGTATCTACGAGCAGTACTTC
TRBJ2-3,TRBD1,TRBV7-2,many,CASSARTGGDTQYF,TGTGCCAGCAGCGCTAGGACAGGGGGGGATACGCAGTATTTT
TRBJ1-2,NA,TRBV19,NA,CASKDSDRIYGYTF,TGTGCCAGTAAAGACAGCGACCGAATATATGGCTACACCTTC
TRBJ2-1,TRBD1,TRBV6-1,many,CASREDRGGRSEQFF,TGTGCCAGCAGGGAAGACAGGGGAGGTCGGAGTGAGCAGTTCTTC
TRBJ2-3,TRBD1,TRBV5-4,few,CASSSIRGLGADTQYF,TGTGCCAGCAGTTCGATCAGGGGGTTGGGTGCAGATACGCAGTATTTT
TRBJ1-6,TRBD1,TRBV7-2,many,CASSRTGGFNSPLHF,TGTGCCAGCAGCCGGACAGGGGGTTTCAATTCACCCCTCCACTTT
TRBJ2-1,TRBD2,TRBV9,NA,CASTGERGVSGRNEQFF,TGTGCCAGCACAGGGGAAAGAGGGGTTAGCGGGAGAAATGAGCAGTTCTTC
TRBJ2-7,TRBD1,TRBV7-8,NA,CASSLARRGISYEQYF,TGTGCCAGCAGCTTAGCACGCAGGGGGATCTCCTACGAGCAGTACTTC
TRBJ1-5,NA,TRBV7-8,many,CASSRSVTSNQPQHF,TGTGCCAGCAGCCGGTCAGTCACGAGCAATCAGCCCCAGCATTTT
TRBJ2-3,NA,TRBV7-3,few,CASPGGQYF,TGTGCCAGCCCTGGAGGGCAGTATTTT
TRBJ1-4,NA,TRBV7-6,many,CASSLYQGAAPNEKLFF,TGTGCCAGCAGCTTATATCAGGGTGCGGCGCCTAATGAAAAACTGTTTTTT
TRBJ2-5,TRBD2,TRBV7-8,many,CASSLGGRALTQYF,TGTGCCAGCAGCTTAGGCGGGAGGGCCTTGACCCAGTACTTC
TRBJ2-1,TRBD2,TRBV4-1,NA,CASSQEPRRREGGEQFF,TGTGCCAGCAGCCAAGAACCCAGACGGCGGGAGGGCGGTGAGCAGTTCTTC
TRBJ2-7,NA,TRBV3-1,few,CASSQTWEQYF,TGTGCCAGCAGCCAAACGTGGGAGCAGTACTTC
TRBJ2-1,TRBD2,TRBV6-2/TRBV6-3,few,CASKSYEASGPHNEQFF,TGTGCCAGCAAAAGTTACGAGGCTAGCGGACCCCACAATGAGCAGTTCTTC
TRBJ1-5,NA,TRBV20-1,few,CSATGGNQPQHF,TGCAGTGCTACAGGGGGCAATCAGCCCCAGCATTTT
TRBJ1-4,NA,TRBV7-9,few,CASSLVSGSTNEKLFF,TGTGCCAGCAGCTTAGTTAGTGGGTCGACTAATGAAAAACTGTTTTTT
TRBJ2-4,TRBD2,TRBV7-9,NA,CASSQTSGRANIQYF,TGTGCCAGCAGCCAGACTAGCGGGAGGGCCAACATTCAGTACTTC
TRBJ1-1,NA,TRBV19,few,CASTPGGGRGTEAFF,TGTGCCAGTACCCCCGGTGGCGGTAGGGGCACTGAAGCTTTCTTT
TRBJ1-1,NA,TRBV7-6,many,CASSLEGGGGEAFF,TGTGCCAGCAGCTTAGAAGGGGGAGGAGGTGAAGCTTTCTTT
TRBJ1-5,NA,TRBV19,NA,CASSTASGNFQHF,TGTGCCAGTAGTACGGCGTCCGGGAACTTCCAGCATTTT
TRBJ2-2,TRBD2,TRBV10-3,NA,CAINEAGEGSGELFF,TGTGCCATCAACGAGGCGGGAGAAGGTTCCGGGGAGCTGTTTTTT
TRBJ2-7,TRBD1,TRBV6-5,few,CAIRQGEVYEQYF,TGTGCCATCCGACAGGGGGAGGTATACGAGCAGTACTTC
TRBJ2-3,NA,TRBV20-1,NA,CSAERQHPDTQYF,TGCAGTGCTGAGCGACAACACCCAGATACGCAGTATTTT
TRBJ2-5,NA,TRBV7-3,few,CASSLRGGRTQYF,TGTGCCAGCAGCTTGAGAGGGGGAAGGACCCAGTACTTC
TRBJ1-4,NA,TRBV20-1,NA,CSGMRADEKLFF,TGCAGTGGTATGCGTGCAGACGAAAAACTGTTTTTT
TRBJ2-7,NA,TRBV6-1,NA,CASTPKAGSWYEQYF,TGTGCCAGCACCCCTAAAGCGGGTAGTTGGTACGAGCAGTACTTC
TRBJ1-4,NA,TRBV6-6,few,CASSPWLEKLFF,TGTGCCAGCAGTCCCTGGCTTGAAAAACTGTTTTTT
TRBJ1-2,TRBD1,TRBV7-2,many,CASSLSDRVGYTF,TGTGCCAGCAGCTTGAGTGACAGGGTTGGCTACACCTTC
TRBJ2-3,NA,TRBV5-1,NA,CASSSALGSGTDTQYF,TGCGCCAGCAGCTCGGCTCTAGGGTCCGGGACAGATACGCAGTATTTT
TRBJ2-1,TRBD2,TRBV4-1,NA,CASSLAGDDEQFF,TGCGCCAGCAGCCTTGCGGGAGATGATGAGCAGTTCTTC
TRBJ2-5,NA,TRBV5-1,few,CASSPSVGQETQYF,TGCGCCAGCAGCCCGAGTGTCGGCCAAGAGACCCAGTACTTC
TRBJ2-3,NA,TRBV7-3,many,CASSIRPADTQYF,TGTGCCAGCAGCATCAGACCGGCCGATACGCAGTATTTT
TRBJ2-3,TRBD2,TRBV7-2,NA,CASSPPPRGRGTDTQYF,TGTGCCAGCAGCCCACCTCCCCGCGGGAGAGGCACAGATACGCAGTATTTT
TRBJ2-7,NA,TRBV4-3,NA,CASSQAPFPIHYEQYF,TGCGCCAGCAGCCAAGCTCCGTTCCCCATCCACTACGAGCAGTACTTC